Below are 21 T cell receptor beta chains sequenced from a single sample in a study of control samples from healthy donors and cancer patients. Sequenced by immunoSEQ multiplex PCR; TCRdb stores in-frame clones only, minus some. Of approximately 100,000 clones in the sample, about 89% were seen once. Sequenced input: PBMCs. These receptors all stem from a man between 60 and 75 years old with lung cancer.

V is TRBV5-5 and J is TRBJ1-2; D is unclear. Trimming shortened V by 0 bases and J by 9 bases, and 18 bases separated the two germline ends. This CDR3 has 15 residues. Germline V gives CDR1 SGHKS, CDR2 YYEKEE (reference sequence). The chain's CDR3 is CASSLGWTEKTSYTF. The CDR3 DNA follows: TGTGCCAGCAGCTTGGGATGGACGGAGAAGACCAGCTACACCTTC. The whole variable domain, remainder taken from reference TRBV5-5 and TRBJ1-2, is DAGVTQSPTHLIKTRGQQVTLRCSPISGHKSVSWYQQVLGQGPQFIFQYYEKEERGRGNFPDRFSARQFPNYSSELNVNALLLGDSALYLCASSLGWTEKTSYTFGSGTRLTVV.

The J gene is TRBJ2-2, the V gene TRBV3-1 (or the pseudogene TRBV3-2), with 8 bases identical to TRBD1. The CDR3 extends over 14 amino acids. V shed 3 bases, J shed 6 bases, and the junction held 3 bases outside the gene matches. CDR1 is LGHDT and CDR2 is YNNKEL in the germline V gene (reference sequence). CDR3 nucleotides: TGTGCCAGCAGCCAGCAGGGGGCAGCCGGGGAGCTGTTTTTT. This codes for CASSQQGAAGELFF.

The V and J genes are TRBV11-2 and TRBJ1-2; possible D gene TRBD1, 6 bases. Trimming took off 1 base at V and 2 bases at J, with 11 bases between the two ends. In germline, CDR1 is SGHAT, CDR2 FQNNGV. The CDR3 runs to 15 residues. The CDR3 region has the DNA TGTGCCAGCAGCTTAGCCGGGGACACCAACTATGGCTACACCTTC. The encoded protein is CASSLAGDTNYGYTF.

This clone has just a few counts. The rearrangement joins TRBV5-1 to TRBJ2-3; 10 bases agree with TRBD2. The V and J ends lost 0 bases and 1 base, in that order; junction bases with no gene match: 2. Germline CDR1 SGHRS, CDR2 YFSETQ. The CDR3 spans 16 residues. The CDR3 loop reads CASSLAGTSGTDTQYF. Here the CDR3 DNA reads TGCGCCAGCAGCTTGGCCGGGACTAGCGGCACAGATACGCAGTATTTT.

V is TRBV5-1 and J is TRBJ2-7; TRBD2 is a possible D gene (5 bases). The CDR3 consists of 14 residues. Between the trimmed V and J ends, which lost 2 bases and 6 bases, there was a span of 15 bases. Germline CDR1 and CDR2: SGHRS and YFSETQ. CDR3 in amino acids: CASSFNGESGEQYF. As DNA, the CDR3 is TGCGCCAGCAGCTTTAACGGGGAATCGGGCGAGCAGTACTTC.

This clone was observed a few times. V and J are TRBV6-5 and TRBJ1-1; D unresolved. The CDR3 consists of 15 residues. Per the germline V gene, CDR1 is MNHEY and CDR2 is SVGAGI. V was pared by 7 bases and J by 8 bases, with 23 bases between. The CDR3 loop reads CASTPGPYGVLEAFF. CDR3 nucleotides: TGTGCCAGCACCCCGGGCCCGTACGGGGTCCTAGAAGCTTTCTTT.

This CDR3 reads CASSLGGGSNQPQHF. For the CDR3, the DNA is TGTGCCAGCAGCTTGGGAGGGGGCAGCAATCAGCCCCAGCATTTT. The rearrangement uses TRBV7-3 and TRBJ1-5, with 7 positions matching TRBD1. J was trimmed by 1 base and V by 3 bases; bases with no gene match: 3. The CDR3 runs 15 residues. CDR1 is SGHTA, CDR2 FQGTGA, per germline.

The chain links TRBV27 to TRBJ2-3, with D tentatively TRBD1 (6 bases). The V and J ends lost 7 bases and 7 bases respectively, with 9 bases between them. The CDR3 is 11 amino acids. Germline CDR1 reads MNHEY; CDR2 reads SMNVEV (reference sequence). The CDR3 sequence is CASNQGNTQYF. The CDR3 nucleotides read TGTGCCAGCAACCAGGGGAATACGCAGTATTTT.

The CDR3 DNA reads as TGTGCCAGCAGCCAAGGTAAGGCTTACAATGAGCAGTTCTTC. The encoded protein is CASSQGKAYNEQFF. The chain uses TRBV3-1 (or the pseudogene TRBV3-2) and TRBJ2-1, with D unclear. Trimming took 1 base from V and 4 from J, leaving 8 bases between them. The germline gives CDR1 LGHDT, CDR2 YNNKEL (reference sequence). This CDR3 comprises 14 residues.

V and J are TRBV27 and TRBJ1-1, with 7 bases matching TRBD1. Losses at the gene ends were 5 bases for V and 0 bases for J; bases not matched to a gene: 9. This CDR3 spans 16 amino acids. Germline-derived CDR1 and CDR2 are MNHEY and SMNVEV (reference sequence). The CDR3 sequence: CASSLRQGGVNTEAFF. In DNA, the CDR3 is TGTGCCAGCAGTCTTCGACAGGGAGGGGTGAACACTGAAGCTTTCTTT.

The chain recombines TRBV24-1 with TRBJ1-5; weak D call: TRBD1 (5 bases). Germline loops: CDR1 KGHDR, CDR2 SFDVKD. V was trimmed by 3 bases and J by 3 bases, leaving 17 bases between them. The CDR3 has 17 residues. The CDR3 protein is CATSDVYRDGYNQPQHF. The CDR3 DNA follows: TGTGCCACCAGTGATGTCTACCGGGACGGCTACAATCAGCCCCAGCATTTT.

V and J are TRBV11-3 and TRBJ2-7; TRBD2 might be the D (6 bases). Trimming removed 0 bases at V and 2 bases at J, with 17 bases between. The length of the CDR3 is 17 residues. CDR1 and CDR2 (germline): SGHNT, YENEEA. The CDR3 bases are TGTGCCAGCAGCTTAGATCTAATGGAGGGGATCCCCTACGAGCAGTACTTC. It is translated as CASSLDLMEGIPYEQYF.

The chain carries TRBV6-5 and TRBJ1-1, with 7 bases fitting TRBD1. Germline CDR1 reads MNHEY; CDR2 reads SVGAGI. The J segment lost 3 bases and the V segment lost 9 bases, leaving 4 bases of the junction unmatched. CDR3 length equals 12 residues. Written as DNA, the CDR3 is TGTGCCAGTAACCAGGGGGACACTGAAGCTTTCTTT. This encodes CASNQGDTEAFF.

The chain has TRBV15 and TRBJ1-3; D not certain. The CDR3 runs 14 residues. The germline V and J ends were trimmed by 0 bases and 4 bases, with 7 bases remaining between them. Germline CDR1 LNHNV, CDR2 YYDKDF (reference sequence). This CDR3 reads CATSRDFVGNTIYF. CDR3 DNA: TGTGCCACCAGCAGAGATTTTGTAGGAAACACCATATATTTT.

The chain recombines TRBV11-3 with TRBJ2-5; 8 nucleotides align to TRBD2. The germline gives CDR1 SGHNT, CDR2 YENEEA. The CDR3 runs 12 residues. V shed 5 bases, J shed 5 bases, and the junction held 1 base outside the gene matches. The CDR3: CASSPSGETQYF. The DNA of the CDR3 is TGTGCCAGCAGCCCTAGCGGGGAGACCCAGTACTTC.

With regard to this clone: The same CDR3 is also encoded by other DNA sequences in this sample. V gene TRBV7-3 combines with J gene TRBJ2-2; TRBD1 might be the D (6 bases). The germline V gene encodes CDR1 SGHTA and CDR2 FQGTGA. The V gene lost 2 bases and the J gene lost 3 bases, with 10 bases spanning the gap. The CDR3 is 15 amino acids. In DNA, the CDR3 is TGTGCCAGCAGCTTACAGGGGTTGGACACCGGGGAGCTGTTTTTT. It is translated as CASSLQGLDTGELFF.

This CDR3 is CASSSGGAGDFYGYTF. The CDR3, as DNA: TGTGCCAGCAGCTCGGGGGGGGCAGGGGACTTCTATGGCTACACCTTC. J is TRBJ1-2 and V is TRBV11-2, with D possibly matching TRBD1 (6 bases). This CDR3 is 16 amino acids long. V was trimmed by 4 bases and J by 4 bases, leaving 19 bases between them. CDR1 SGHAT and CDR2 FQNNGV come from the germline V gene.

V is TRBV27 and J is TRBJ1-2; TRBD1 matches at 10 bases. The trim removed 5 bases at V and 3 bases at J, leaving 12 bases unmatched. The CDR3 has 17 amino acids. Per the germline V gene, CDR1 is MNHEY and CDR2 is SMNVEV (reference sequence). The CDR3 DNA reads as TGTGCCAGCAGTACACTAGGCCCGGGGACAGGGGACTATGGCTACACCTTC. Its protein product is CASSTLGPGTGDYGYTF.

This rearrangement joins TRBV15 to TRBJ2-7, with a possible D match to TRBD2 (6 bases). Deletions cut 0 bases from V and 2 bases from J, with 20 bases between. There are 18 residues in the CDR3. CDR1 is LNHNV, CDR2 YYDKDF, per germline (reference sequence). The CDR3 spells CATSRDGWDSGGAYEQYV. The CDR3 coding sequence is TGTGCCACCAGCAGAGACGGTTGGGACTCCGGGGGAGCCTACGAGCAGTACGTC.

V is TRBV5-1 and J is TRBJ2-3; TRBD2 agrees at 10 bases. This CDR3 region has 15 residues. V lost 4 bases to trimming and J lost 3 bases; unmatched junction nucleotides: 5. Germline V lookup: CDR1 SGHRS, CDR2 YFSETQ. The CDR3 loop reads CASSTSGGATDTQYF. DNA of the CDR3: TGCGCCAGCAGCACCAGCGGGGGGGCTACAGATACGCAGTATTTT.

The chain carries TRBV5-1 and TRBJ2-3; 8 bases map to TRBD2. Germline V gene data show CDR1 as SGHRS and CDR2 as YFSETQ. The CDR3 runs to 17 residues. Trimming removed 4 bases from V and 0 bases from J; junction bases left unmatched: 10. CDR3 DNA: TGCGCCAGCAGCCTCGCACTAGCGGAGCTTAGCACAGATACGCAGTATTTT. This encodes CASSLALAELSTDTQYF.